Each of the 8 T cell receptor beta chains below was sequenced from the same sample in a study of blood T cell repertoires in COVID-19. Using immunoSEQ multiplex PCR, the repertoire was profiled, and TCRdb retains in-frame clones only, with some absent. The sample contains 85,000 to 120,000 clones, about 85% of which appear only once. Sample: peripheral blood. These receptors came from a woman aged 45-65 years with COVID-19, enrolled during active disease.

This clone was picked up one time. CDR3 in amino acids: CASSEGMAGNTEAFF. The CDR3 coding sequence is TGTGCCAGCAGTGAAGGAATGGCAGGAAACACTGAAGCTTTCTTT. The chain employs TRBV6-1 and TRBJ1-1; D gene uncertain. The CDR3 consists of 15 residues. Trimming stripped 1 base from V and 2 bases from J, with 11 bases between. Germline CDR1 reads MNHNS; CDR2 reads SASEGT.

The V and J genes are TRBV10-1 and TRBJ1-3, with D unresolved. The germline V gene has CDR1 WNHNN and CDR2 SYGVQD (reference sequence). The CDR3 consists of 16 residues. V was pared by 8 bases and J by 4 bases, with 21 bases between. The CDR3 coding sequence is TGCGCCAGCGGTTATAACAGAGCGGAACCCGGAAACACCATATATTTT. This translates into CASGYNRAEPGNTIYF.

This rearrangement joins TRBV19 to TRBJ2-3, with a tentative D call TRBD2 (7 bases). This CDR3 spans 14 amino acids. Trimming stripped 5 bases from V and 2 bases from J, with 11 bases between. From germline, CDR1 is LNHDA and CDR2 SQIVND (reference sequence). In nucleotides, the CDR3 is TGTGCCAGTAGTTTCCGGGGGGCCACAGATACGCAGTATTTT. It codes for CASSFRGATDTQYF.

The rearrangement joins TRBV2 to TRBJ2-3, with a possible D match to TRBD2 (6 bases). This CDR3 spans 13 amino acids. Germline CDR1 and CDR2: SNHLY and FYNNEI. With 7 bases removed from V and 3 bases from J, the gap between germline ends came to 11 bases. This CDR3 reads CASMEGMTDTQYF. In DNA, the CDR3 is TGTGCCAGCATGGAGGGCATGACAGATACGCAGTATTTT.

The chain joins TRBV23-1 to TRBJ1-1; the D is unclear. TRBV23-1 is placed among ORFs of uncertain function. The CDR3 spans 11 residues. V lost 8 bases and J 11 bases, leaving 15 bases between the germline ends. The CDR3 sequence is CASGRGSRAFF. CDR3 nucleotides: TGCGCCAGCGGCCGAGGCTCTCGGGCTTTCTTT.

V gene TRBV30 combines with J gene TRBJ1-2; a weak D match, TRBD1 (5 bases). V shed 8 bases and J shed 5 bases, with 12 bases lying between them. Germline-derived CDR1 and CDR2 are GTSNPN and SVGIG (reference sequence). This CDR3 is built from 11 residues. The CDR3 DNA sequence: TGTGCCGGAGACACAGGATATGGCTACACCTTC. Amino acid sequence: CAGDTGYGYTF.

V is TRBV18 and J is TRBJ2-3, with 7 positions matching TRBD1. The V segment lost 2 bases and the J segment 5 bases; nucleotides outside the gene matches: 10. Germline assignment: CDR1 KGHSH and CDR2 LQKENI. The CDR3 consists of 16 residues. The CDR3 protein is CASSPNEQGLGDTQYF. In DNA form, the CDR3 reads TGTGCCAGCTCACCAAACGAACAGGGGCTCGGAGATACGCAGTATTTT.

The V and J genes are TRBV3-1 (or the pseudogene TRBV3-2) and TRBJ2-2; no reliable D call. The CDR3 consists of 15 residues. Germline lookup yields CDR1 LGHDT and CDR2 YNNKEL (reference sequence). Trimming cost V 4 bases and J 0 bases, with 9 bases left between them. The CDR3 DNA is TGTGCCAGCAGCCCTGGGCGTGCGAACACCGGGGAGCTGTTTTTT. Translating it yields CASSPGRANTGELFF.